Reported below is one TCR beta chain. Its cognate antigen is unknown. The CDR3 contains 15 residues. Unmatched junction bases numbered 6, after V lost 2 bases and J lost 7 bases. Germline lookup yields CDR1 MNHEY and CDR2 SVGAGI. The collection from each donor was one heparinised blood draw averaging about 116 mL. Expressed TCRB transcripts were sequenced after all isolated RNA was converted to cDNA. Measured with immunoSEQ multiplex PCR; TCRdb has only the in-frame clones, and not every one. The sample shows 5,000 to 7,000 clones, 60% to 85% of them seen only once. The entry originates in a study of beta chain features in type 1 diabetes. Overall study context: Sorted cells examined across all samples numbered roughly 100 million.

Points from the study as a whole: The similarity of naive, central memory and Treg TCRB repertoires appeared greater among patients than among healthy donors. Cells carrying high TCR expression could end up over-represented when cDNA is sequenced.

The gene calls are TRBV6-5 and TRBJ1-4; the match to TRBD1 covers 8 bases. The sequence was obtained from a man aged 18 to 30 in good health. Sample: Tregs from blood. For the CDR3, the DNA is TGTGCCAGCAGTTACCTATCACAGGGGGTTGAAAAACTGTTTTTT. It codes for CASSYLSQGVEKLFF.